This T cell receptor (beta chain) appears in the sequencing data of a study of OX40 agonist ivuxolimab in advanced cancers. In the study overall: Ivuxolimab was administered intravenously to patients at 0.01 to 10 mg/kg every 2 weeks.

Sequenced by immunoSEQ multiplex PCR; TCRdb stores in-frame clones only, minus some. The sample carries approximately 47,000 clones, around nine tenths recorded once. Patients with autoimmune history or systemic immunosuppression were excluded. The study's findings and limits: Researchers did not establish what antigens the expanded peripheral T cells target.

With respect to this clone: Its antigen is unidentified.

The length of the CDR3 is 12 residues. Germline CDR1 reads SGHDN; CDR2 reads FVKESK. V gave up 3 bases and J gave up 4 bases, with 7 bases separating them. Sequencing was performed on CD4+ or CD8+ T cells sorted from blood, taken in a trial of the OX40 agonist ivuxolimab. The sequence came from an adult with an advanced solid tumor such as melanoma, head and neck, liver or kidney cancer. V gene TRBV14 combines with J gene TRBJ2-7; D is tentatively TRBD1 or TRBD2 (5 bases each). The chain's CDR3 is CASSHWGYEQYF. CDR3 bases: TGTGCCAGCAGCCATTGGGGGTACGAGCAGTACTTC.